This T cell receptor (beta chain) stems from a study of siplizumab effects on memory and regulatory T cells. General observations from the study: Memory cells seemed less diverse than naive T cells, which seemed major alloresponse contributors. Naive versus memory phenotype went unassigned for roughly 75-96% of proliferating CD4+ or CD8+ clones.

The assay covered about 10^5 TCR templates per sample. TCRdb's copy holds only in-frame clones and misses some; the assay was immunoSEQ multiplex PCR. The repertoire consists of about 82,000 clones, with roughly 87% occurring once and the leading ten covering about 1.4%. On this clone: Its antigen is not known.

Trimming left V 1 base short and J 2 bases short, with 12 bases between. The germline V gene has CDR1 SGHDN and CDR2 FVKESK. This CDR3 is built from 15 residues. Sequencing input: Tregs sorted from blood. The chain uses TRBV14 and TRBJ2-7; D is unresolved. This receptor was identified in a human donor in good health. The CDR3: CASSQVVSGAYEQYF. CDR3 DNA sequence: TGTGCCAGCAGCCAAGTCGTTTCCGGAGCCTACGAGCAGTACTTC.